The subject of this entry is one T cell receptor beta chain. This clonotype was observed a few times. It has no known antigen specificity. No base-level quality is on record; no much larger clone is a single base apart. Receptors were amplified or captured by RT-PCR. Sequenced using an Illumina HiSeq 2500. The public sequencing data were trimmed at Q25 with fastp and processed into clonotypes with MiXCR by TCRdb, which kept only in-frame beta chains. Each CDR3 protein gets just one entry, which takes the most common genes and DNA from the rows behind it. The sample contains 650,000 to 800,000 distinct CDR3 sequences, 15% to 20% of them found a single time. Together, the top ten hold approximately 10% of the sample. This record belongs to a study of response to subunit inactivated influenza vaccine (dated by TCRdb to about 2018). In terms of the full investigation: The study used deep quantitative T cell receptor repertoire profiling to track responses to a trivalent subunit inactivated influenza vaccine.

Broader findings and caveats from the paper: According to the authors, only a limited number of new T cells may be recruited by each seasonal influenza vaccination.

The germline V gene encodes CDR1 DFQATT and CDR2 SNEGSKA (reference sequence). The cysteine opens and the phenylalanine closes a CDR3 of 15 amino acids. The read is trimmed to its CDR3 DNA, 45 bases read in frame from base 1. At the junction V is shortened by 3 bases and J by 5 bases; bases outside the gene matches: 8. The chain is assembled from TRBV20-1 and TRBJ2-5, and 11 bases in between align with TRBD2. The sequences come from PBMCs from blood, collected 5 days after vaccination. This receptor was taken from a man aged 50 to 59 who received an inactivated influenza vaccine. Donor details come from another sample of the same person, matched by shared clones. The nucleotide sequence is given as TGCAGTGCTAGGCGTCTAGCGGGGGGAAGGGAGACCCAGTACTTC. Its coded protein is CSARRLAGGRETQYF.